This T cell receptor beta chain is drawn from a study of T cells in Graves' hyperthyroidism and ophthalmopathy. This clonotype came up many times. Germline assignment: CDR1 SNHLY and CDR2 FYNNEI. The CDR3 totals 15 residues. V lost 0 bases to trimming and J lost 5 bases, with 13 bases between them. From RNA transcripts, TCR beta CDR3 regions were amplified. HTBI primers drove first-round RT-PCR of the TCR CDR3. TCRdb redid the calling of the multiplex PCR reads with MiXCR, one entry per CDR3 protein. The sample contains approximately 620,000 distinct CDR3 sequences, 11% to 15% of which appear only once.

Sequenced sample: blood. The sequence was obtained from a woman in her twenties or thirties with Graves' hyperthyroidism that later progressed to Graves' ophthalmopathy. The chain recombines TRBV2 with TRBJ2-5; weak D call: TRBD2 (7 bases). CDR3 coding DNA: TGTGCCAGCAGTGAAGCGTGGGGGGGCGTGGAGACCCAGTACTTC. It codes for CASSEAWGGVETQYF.